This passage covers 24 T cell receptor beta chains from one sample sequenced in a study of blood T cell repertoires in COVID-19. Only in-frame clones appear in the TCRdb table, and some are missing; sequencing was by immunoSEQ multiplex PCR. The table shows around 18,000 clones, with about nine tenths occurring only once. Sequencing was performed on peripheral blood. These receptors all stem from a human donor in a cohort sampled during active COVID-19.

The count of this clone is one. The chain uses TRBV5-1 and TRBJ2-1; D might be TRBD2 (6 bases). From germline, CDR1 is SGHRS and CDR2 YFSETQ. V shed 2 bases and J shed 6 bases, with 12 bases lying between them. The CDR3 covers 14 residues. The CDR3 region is CASSFLGSTNEQFF. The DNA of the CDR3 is TGCGCCAGCAGCTTCCTCGGGAGTACCAATGAGCAGTTCTTC.

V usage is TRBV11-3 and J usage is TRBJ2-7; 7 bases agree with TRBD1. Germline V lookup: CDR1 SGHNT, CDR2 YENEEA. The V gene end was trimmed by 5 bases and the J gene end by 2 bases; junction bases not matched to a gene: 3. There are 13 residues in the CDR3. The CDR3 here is CASSEDRAYEQYF. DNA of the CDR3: TGTGCCAGCAGCGAAGACAGGGCCTACGAGCAGTACTTC.

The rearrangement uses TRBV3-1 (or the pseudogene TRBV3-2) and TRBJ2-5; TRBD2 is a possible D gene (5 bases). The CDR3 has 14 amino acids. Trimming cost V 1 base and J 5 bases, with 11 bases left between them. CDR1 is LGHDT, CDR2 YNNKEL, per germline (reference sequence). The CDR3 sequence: CASSQGTTGETQYF. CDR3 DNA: TGTGCCAGCAGCCAAGGGACCACGGGGGAGACCCAGTACTTC.

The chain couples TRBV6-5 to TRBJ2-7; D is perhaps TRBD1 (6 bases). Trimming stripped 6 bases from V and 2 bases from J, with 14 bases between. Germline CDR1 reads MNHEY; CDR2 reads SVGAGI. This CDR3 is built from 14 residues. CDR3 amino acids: CASSDQGPAYEQYF. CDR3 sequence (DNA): TGTGCCAGCAGCGATCAGGGGCCAGCCTACGAGCAGTACTTC.

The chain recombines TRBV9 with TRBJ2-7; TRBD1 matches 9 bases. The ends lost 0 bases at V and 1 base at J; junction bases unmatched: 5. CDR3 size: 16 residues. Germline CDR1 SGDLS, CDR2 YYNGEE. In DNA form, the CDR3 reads TGTGCCAGCAGCGTAGAGGGACAGGGTTTTTCCTACGAGCAGTACTTC. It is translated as CASSVEGQGFSYEQYF.

The CDR3 protein is CSVAAGGRFYEQYF. The CDR3 nucleotides are TGCAGCGTTGCTGCAGGGGGCAGATTCTACGAGCAGTACTTC. The genes are TRBV29-1 and TRBJ2-7; TRBD1 matches at 8 bases. Germline V gene lookup returns CDR1 SQVTM and CDR2 ANQGSEA. The V segment lost 4 bases and the J segment 3 bases; nucleotides outside the gene matches: 8. CDR3 length: 14 amino acids.

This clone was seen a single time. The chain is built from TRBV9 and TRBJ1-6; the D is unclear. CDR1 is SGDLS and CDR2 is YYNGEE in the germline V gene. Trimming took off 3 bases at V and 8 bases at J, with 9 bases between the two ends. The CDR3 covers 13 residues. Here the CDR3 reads CASSARHDSPLHF. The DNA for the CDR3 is TGTGCCAGCAGCGCTCGACACGATTCACCCCTCCACTTT.

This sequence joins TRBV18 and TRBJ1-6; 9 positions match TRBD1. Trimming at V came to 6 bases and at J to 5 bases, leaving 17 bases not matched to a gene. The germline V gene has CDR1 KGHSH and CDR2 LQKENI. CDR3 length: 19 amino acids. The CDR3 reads CASSRLQPGQGGNNSPLHF. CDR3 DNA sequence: TGTGCCAGCTCGCGCCTTCAACCGGGACAGGGAGGGAATAATTCACCCCTCCACTTT.

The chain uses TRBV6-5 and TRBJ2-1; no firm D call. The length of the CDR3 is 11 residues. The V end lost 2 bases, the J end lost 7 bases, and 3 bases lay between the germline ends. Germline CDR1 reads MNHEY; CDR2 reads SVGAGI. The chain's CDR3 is CASSYLNEQFF. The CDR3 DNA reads TGTGCCAGCAGTTACCTTAATGAGCAGTTCTTC.

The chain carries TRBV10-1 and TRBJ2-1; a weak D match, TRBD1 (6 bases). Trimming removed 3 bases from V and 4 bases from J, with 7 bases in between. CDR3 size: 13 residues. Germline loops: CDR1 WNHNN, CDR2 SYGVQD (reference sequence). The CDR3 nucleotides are TGCGCCAGCAGTGAAGGACAGTACAATGAGCAGTTCTTC. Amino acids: CASSEGQYNEQFF.

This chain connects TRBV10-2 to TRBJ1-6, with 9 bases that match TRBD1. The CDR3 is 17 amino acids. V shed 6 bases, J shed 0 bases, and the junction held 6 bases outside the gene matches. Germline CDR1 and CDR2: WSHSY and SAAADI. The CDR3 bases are TGCGCCAGCAGGGGGACAGGGACAAGCTCCTATAATTCACCCCTCCACTTT. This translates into CASRGTGTSSYNSPLHF.

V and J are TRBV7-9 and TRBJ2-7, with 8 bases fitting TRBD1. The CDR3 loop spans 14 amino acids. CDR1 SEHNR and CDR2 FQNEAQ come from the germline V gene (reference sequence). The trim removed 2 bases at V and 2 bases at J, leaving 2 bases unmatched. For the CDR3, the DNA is TGTGCCAGCAGCTTACCACAGGGGGCCTACGAGCAGTACTTC. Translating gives CASSLPQGAYEQYF. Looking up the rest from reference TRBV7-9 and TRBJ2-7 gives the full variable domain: DTGVSQNPRHKITKRGQNVTFRCDPISEHNRLYWYRQTLGQGPEFLTYFQNEAQLEKSRLLSDRFSAERPKGSFSTLEIQRTEQGDSAMYLCASSLPQGAYEQYFGPGTRLTVT.

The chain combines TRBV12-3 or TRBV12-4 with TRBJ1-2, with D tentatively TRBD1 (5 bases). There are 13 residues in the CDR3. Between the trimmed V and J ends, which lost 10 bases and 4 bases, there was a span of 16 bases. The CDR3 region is CAISAQGPYGYTF. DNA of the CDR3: TGTGCCATCTCGGCGCAGGGCCCCTATGGCTACACCTTC.

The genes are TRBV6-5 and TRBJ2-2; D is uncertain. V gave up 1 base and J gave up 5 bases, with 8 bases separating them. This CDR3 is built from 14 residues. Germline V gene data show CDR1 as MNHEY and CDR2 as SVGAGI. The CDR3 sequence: CASSYFRTTGELFF. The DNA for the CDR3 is TGTGCCAGCAGTTACTTCCGAACAACCGGGGAGCTGTTTTTT.

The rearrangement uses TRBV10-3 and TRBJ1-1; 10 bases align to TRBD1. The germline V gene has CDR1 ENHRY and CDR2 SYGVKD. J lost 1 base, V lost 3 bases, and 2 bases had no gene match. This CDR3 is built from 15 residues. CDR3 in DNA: TGTGCCATCAGTGACCGGACAGGGGGGAACACTGAAGCTTTCTTT. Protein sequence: CAISDRTGGNTEAFF.

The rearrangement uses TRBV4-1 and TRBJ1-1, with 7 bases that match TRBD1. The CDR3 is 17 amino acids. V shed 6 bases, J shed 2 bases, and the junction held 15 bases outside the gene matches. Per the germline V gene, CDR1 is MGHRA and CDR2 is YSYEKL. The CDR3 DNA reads TGCGCCAGCAGGTCAATCTGGGACAGCACACAAAACACTGAAGCTTTCTTT. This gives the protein CASRSIWDSTQNTEAFF.

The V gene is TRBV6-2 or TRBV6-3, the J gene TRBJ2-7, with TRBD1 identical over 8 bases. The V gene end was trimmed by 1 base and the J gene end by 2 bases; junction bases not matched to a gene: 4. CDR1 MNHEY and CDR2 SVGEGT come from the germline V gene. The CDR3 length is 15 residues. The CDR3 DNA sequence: TGTGCCAGCAGTTACTTGGCAGGGGGCCCCTACGAGCAGTACTTC. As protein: CASSYLAGGPYEQYF.

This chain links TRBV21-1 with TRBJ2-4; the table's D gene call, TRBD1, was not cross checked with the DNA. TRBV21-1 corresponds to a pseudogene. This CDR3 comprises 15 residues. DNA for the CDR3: TGTGCCAGCAGCACTCAGCCGGGACAGGGTGACATTCAGTACTTC. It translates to CASSTQPGQGDIQYF.

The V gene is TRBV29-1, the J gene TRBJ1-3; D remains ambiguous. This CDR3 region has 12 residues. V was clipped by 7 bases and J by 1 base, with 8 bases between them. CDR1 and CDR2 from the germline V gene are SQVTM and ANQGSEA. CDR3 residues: CSGASSGNTIYF. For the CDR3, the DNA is TGCAGCGGGGCATCGTCTGGAAACACCATATATTTT. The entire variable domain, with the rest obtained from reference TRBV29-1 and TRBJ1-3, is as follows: SAVISQKPSRDICQRGTSLTIQCQVDSQVTMMFWYRQQPGQSLTLIATANQGSEATYESGFVIDKFPISRPNLTFSTLTVSNMSPEDSSIYLCSGASSGNTIYFGEGSWLTVV.

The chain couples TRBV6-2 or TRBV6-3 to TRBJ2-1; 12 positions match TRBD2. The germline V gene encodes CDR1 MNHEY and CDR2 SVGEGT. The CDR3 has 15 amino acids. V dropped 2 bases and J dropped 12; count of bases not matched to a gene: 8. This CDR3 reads CASSYRASGRAMQFF. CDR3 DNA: TGTGCCAGCAGTTACCGGGCTAGCGGGAGGGCGATGCAGTTCTTC.

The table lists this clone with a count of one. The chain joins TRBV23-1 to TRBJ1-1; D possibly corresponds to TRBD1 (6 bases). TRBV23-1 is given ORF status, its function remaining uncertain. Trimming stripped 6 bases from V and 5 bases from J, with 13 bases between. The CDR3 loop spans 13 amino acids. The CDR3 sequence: CASRNTRGTEAFF. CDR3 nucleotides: TGCGCCAGCAGAAATACAAGGGGGACTGAAGCTTTCTTT.

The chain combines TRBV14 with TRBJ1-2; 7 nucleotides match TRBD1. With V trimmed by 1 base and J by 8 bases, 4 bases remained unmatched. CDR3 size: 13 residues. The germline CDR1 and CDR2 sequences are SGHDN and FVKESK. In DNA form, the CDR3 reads TGTGCCAGCAGCCAAGTTCAAGGGGGCGGCTACACCTTC. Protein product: CASSQVQGGGYTF.

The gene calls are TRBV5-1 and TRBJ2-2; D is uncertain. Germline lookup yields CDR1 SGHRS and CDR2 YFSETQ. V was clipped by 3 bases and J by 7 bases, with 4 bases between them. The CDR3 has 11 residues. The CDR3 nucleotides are TGCGCCAGCAGCTCTTTCGGGGAGCTGTTTTTT. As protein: CASSSFGELFF.

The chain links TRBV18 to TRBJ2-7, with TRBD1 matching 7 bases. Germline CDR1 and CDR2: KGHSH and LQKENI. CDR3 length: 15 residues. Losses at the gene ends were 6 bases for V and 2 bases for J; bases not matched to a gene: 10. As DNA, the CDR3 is TGTGCCAGCTCCCTCGACAGGGAAACACCCTACGAGCAGTACTTC. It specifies CASSLDRETPYEQYF.